This T cell receptor (beta chain) was profiled in a study of early T cells in non-severe SARS-CoV-2 infection. Study context: Bulk RNA from unsorted whole blood was sequenced; chains were unpaired.

Whole-study findings and limits: In VDJdb matching, anti-spike CD8 responses were favored while private and CD4 specificities went missing.

V lost 6 bases and J 6 bases, leaving 15 bases between the germline ends. The germline CDR1 and CDR2 sequences are MNHEY and SVGEGT. The CDR3 extends over 14 amino acids. Each single cDNA molecule received a unique molecular identifier. TCRdb re-analysed the 5' RACE reads in MiXCR, keeping a single row per CDR3 protein. In the table there are 50,000 or so distinct CDR3 sequences, about 12% of which are singletons. A remark on this clonotype: Its target is unknown.

Sequenced input: whole blood. V usage is TRBV6-2 or TRBV6-3 and J usage is TRBJ1-5; D might be TRBD1 (5 bases). The TCR comes from an adult who was a healthcare worker with PCR-confirmed SARS-CoV-2 infection or an uninfected control (not recorded which). DNA for the CDR3: TGTGCCAGCAGCACTGGGGCAGGCTCTCAGCCCCAGCATTTT. It codes for CASSTGAGSQPQHF.